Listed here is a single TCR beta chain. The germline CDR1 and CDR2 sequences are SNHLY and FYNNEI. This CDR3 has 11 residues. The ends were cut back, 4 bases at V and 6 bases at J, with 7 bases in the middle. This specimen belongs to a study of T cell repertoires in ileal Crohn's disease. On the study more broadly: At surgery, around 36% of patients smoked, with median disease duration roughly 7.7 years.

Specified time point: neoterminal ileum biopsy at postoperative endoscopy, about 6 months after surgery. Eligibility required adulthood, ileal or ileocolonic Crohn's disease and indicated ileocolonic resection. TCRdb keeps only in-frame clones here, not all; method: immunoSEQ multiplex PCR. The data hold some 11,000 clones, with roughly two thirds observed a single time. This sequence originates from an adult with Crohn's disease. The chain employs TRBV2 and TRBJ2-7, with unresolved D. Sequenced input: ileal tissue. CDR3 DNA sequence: TGTGCCAGCAGTGGTTCTTTCGAGCAGTACTTC. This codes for CASSGSFEQYF.